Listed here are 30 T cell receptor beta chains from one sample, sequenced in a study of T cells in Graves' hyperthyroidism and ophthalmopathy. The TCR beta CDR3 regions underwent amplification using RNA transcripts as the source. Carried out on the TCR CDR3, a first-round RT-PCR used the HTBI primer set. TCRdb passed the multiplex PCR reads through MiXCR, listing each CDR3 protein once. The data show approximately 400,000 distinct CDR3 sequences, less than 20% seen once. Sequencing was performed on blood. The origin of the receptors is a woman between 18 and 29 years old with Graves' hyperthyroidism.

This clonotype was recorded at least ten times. The CDR3 loop reads CASSLVDRPLYGYTF. The CDR3, as DNA: TGTGCCAGCAGTTTAGTCGACAGGCCCCTCTATGGCTACACCTTC. The genes are TRBV12-3 or TRBV12-4 and TRBJ1-2; possibly TRBD1 for D (6 bases). Trimming removed 1 base from V and 4 bases from J, with 13 bases in between. The CDR3 contains 15 residues.

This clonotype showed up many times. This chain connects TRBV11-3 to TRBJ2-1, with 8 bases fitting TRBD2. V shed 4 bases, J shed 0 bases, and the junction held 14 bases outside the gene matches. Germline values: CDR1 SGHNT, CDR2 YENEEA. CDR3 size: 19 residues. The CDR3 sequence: CASSSTPGTRGDSYNEQFF. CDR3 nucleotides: TGTGCCAGCAGCTCTACCCCCGGCACGCGGGGGGACTCCTACAATGAGCAGTTCTTC.

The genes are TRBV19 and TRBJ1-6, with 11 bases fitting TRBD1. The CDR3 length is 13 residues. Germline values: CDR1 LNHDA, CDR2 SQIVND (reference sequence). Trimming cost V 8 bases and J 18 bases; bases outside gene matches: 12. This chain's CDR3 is CASAGTGGIGPHF. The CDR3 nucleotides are TGTGCCAGTGCTGGGACAGGGGGGATTGGGCCCCACTTT.

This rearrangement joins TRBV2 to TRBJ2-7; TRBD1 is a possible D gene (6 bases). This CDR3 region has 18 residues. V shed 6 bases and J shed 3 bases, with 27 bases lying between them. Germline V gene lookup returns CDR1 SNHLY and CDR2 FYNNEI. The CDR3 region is CASSQDIFRGRGYYEQYF. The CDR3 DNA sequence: TGTGCCAGCAGCCAAGATATCTTTCGCGGCAGGGGATACTACGAGCAGTACTTC.

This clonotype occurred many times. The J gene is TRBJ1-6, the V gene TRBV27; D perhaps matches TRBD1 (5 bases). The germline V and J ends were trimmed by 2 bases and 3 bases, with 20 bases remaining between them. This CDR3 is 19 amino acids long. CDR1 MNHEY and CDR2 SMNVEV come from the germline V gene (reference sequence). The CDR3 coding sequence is TGTGCCAGCAGTTTAAGGTTCGACATCGGGGGAAACTATAATTCACCCCTCCACTTT. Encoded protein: CASSLRFDIGGNYNSPLHF.

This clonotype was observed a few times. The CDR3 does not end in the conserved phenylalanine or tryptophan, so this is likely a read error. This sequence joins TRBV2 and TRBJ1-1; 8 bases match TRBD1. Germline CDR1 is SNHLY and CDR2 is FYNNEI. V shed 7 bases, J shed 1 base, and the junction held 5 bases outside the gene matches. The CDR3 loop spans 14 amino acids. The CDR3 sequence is CASTPGQENTEAFS. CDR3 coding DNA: TGTGCCAGCACCCCGGGACAGGAGAACACTGAAGCTTTCTCT.

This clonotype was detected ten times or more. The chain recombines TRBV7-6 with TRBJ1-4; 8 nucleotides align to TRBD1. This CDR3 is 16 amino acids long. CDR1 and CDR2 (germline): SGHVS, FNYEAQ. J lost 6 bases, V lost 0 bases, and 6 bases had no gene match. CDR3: CASSLAYRGKDEKLFF. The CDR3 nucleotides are TGTGCCAGCAGCTTAGCCTACAGGGGGAAGGATGAAAAACTGTTTTTT.

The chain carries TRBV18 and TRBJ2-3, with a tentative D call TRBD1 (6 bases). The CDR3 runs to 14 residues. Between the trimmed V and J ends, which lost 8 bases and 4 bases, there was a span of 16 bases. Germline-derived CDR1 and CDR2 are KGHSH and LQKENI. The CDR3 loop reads CASRTGFGSDTQYF. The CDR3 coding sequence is TGTGCCAGCCGAACAGGGTTTGGTTCAGATACGCAGTATTTT.

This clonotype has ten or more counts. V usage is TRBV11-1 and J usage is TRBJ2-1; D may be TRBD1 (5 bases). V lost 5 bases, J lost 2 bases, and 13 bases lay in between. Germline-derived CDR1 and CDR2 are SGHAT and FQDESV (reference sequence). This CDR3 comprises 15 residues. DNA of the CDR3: TGTGCCAGCAGCCAAAGACAGAAAACCTACAATGAGCAGTTCTTC. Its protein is CASSQRQKTYNEQFF.

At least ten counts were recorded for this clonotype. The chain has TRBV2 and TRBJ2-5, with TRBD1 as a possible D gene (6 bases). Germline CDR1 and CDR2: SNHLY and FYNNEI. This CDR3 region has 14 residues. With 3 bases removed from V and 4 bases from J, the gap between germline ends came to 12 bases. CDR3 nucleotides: TGTGCCAGCAGTGATCAGGGGCCCGGAGAGACCCAGTACTTC. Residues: CASSDQGPGETQYF.

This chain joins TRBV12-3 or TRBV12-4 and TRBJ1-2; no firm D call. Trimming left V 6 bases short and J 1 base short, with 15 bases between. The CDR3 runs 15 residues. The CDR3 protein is CASSPAGGLNYGYTF. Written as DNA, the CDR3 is TGTGCCAGCAGCCCCGCGGGTGGGCTTAACTATGGCTACACCTTC.

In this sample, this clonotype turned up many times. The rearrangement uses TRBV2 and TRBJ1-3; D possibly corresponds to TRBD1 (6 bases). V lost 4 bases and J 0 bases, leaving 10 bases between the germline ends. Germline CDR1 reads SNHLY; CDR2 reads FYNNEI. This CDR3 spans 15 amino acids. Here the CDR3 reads CASSAGVNSGNTIYF. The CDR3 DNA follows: TGTGCCAGCAGTGCAGGGGTCAACTCTGGAAACACCATATATTTT.

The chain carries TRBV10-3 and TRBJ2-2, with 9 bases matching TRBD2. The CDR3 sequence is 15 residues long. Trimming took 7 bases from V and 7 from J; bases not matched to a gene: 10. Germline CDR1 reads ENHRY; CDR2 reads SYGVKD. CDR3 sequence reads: CAITPGGGANGELFF. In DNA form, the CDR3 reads TGTGCCATCACACCCGGCGGGGGGGCAAACGGGGAGCTGTTTTTT.

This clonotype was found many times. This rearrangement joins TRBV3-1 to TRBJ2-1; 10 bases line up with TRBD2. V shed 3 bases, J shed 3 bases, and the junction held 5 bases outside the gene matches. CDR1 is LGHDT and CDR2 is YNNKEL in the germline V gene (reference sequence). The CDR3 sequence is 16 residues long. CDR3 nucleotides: TGTGCCAGCAGCCACTCTAGCGGGAGCGGCTACAATGAGCAGTTCTTC. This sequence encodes CASSHSSGSGYNEQFF.

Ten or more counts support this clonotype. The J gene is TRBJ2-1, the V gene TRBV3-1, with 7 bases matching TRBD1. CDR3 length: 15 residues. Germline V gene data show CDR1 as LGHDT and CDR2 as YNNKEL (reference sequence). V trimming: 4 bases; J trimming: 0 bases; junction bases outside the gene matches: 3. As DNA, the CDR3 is TGTGCCAGCAGCCCGAGGACAGGCTCCTACAATGAGCAGTTCTTC. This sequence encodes CASSPRTGSYNEQFF.

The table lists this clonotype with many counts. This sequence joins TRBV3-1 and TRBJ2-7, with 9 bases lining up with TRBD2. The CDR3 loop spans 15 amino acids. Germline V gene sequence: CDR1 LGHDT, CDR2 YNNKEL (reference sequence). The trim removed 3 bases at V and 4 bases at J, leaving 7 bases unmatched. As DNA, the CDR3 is TGTGCCAGCAGCCATATCGCGGGAGGGCCTTACGAGCAGTACTTC. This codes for CASSHIAGGPYEQYF.

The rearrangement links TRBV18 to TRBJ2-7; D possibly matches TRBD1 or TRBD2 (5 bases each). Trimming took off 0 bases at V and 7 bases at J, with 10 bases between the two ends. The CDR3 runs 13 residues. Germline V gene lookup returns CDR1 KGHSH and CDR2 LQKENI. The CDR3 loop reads CASSPPGTAEQYF. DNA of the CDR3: TGTGCCAGCTCACCACCGGGGACGGCTGAGCAGTACTTC. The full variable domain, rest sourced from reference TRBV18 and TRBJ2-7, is NAGVMQNPRHLVRRRGQEARLRCSPMKGHSHVYWYRQLPEEGLKFMVYLQKENIIDESGMPKERFSAEFPKEGPSILRIQQVVRGDSAAYFCASSPPGTAEQYFGPGTRLTVT.

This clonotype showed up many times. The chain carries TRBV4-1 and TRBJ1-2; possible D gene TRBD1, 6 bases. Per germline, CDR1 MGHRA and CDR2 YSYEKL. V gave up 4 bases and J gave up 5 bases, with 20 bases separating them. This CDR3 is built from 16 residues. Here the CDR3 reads CASSLEWAPGAYGYTF. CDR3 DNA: TGCGCCAGCAGCCTGGAGTGGGCACCGGGGGCGTATGGCTACACCTTC.

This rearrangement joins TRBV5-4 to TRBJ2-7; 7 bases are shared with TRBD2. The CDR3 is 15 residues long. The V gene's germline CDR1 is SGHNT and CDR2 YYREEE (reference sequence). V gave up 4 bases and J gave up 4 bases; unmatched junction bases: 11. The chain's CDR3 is CASSPAGEGKYEQYF. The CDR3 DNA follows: TGTGCCAGCAGCCCGGCGGGGGAGGGAAAGTACGAGCAGTACTTC. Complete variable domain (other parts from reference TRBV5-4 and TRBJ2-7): ETGVTQSPTHLIKTRGQQVTLRCSSQSGHNTVSWYQQALGQGPQFIFQYYREEENGRGNFPPRFSGLQFPNYSSELNVNALELDDSALYLCASSPAGEGKYEQYFGPGTRLTVT.

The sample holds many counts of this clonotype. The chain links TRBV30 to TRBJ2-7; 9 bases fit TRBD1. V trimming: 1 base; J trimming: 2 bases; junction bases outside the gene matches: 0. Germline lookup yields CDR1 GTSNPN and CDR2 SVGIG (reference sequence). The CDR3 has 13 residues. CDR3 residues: CAWSGDRAYEQYF. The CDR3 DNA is TGTGCCTGGAGTGGGGACAGGGCCTACGAGCAGTACTTC. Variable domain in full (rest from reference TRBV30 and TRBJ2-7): SQTIHQWPATLVQPVGSPLSLECTVEGTSNPNLYWYRQAAGRGLQLLFYSVGIGQISSEVPQNLSASRPQDRQFILSSKKLLLSDSGFYLCAWSGDRAYEQYFGPGTRLTVT.

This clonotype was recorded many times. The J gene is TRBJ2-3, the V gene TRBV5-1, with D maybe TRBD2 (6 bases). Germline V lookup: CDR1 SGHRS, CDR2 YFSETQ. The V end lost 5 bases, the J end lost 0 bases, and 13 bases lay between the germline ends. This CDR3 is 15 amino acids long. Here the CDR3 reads CASSSDGGSTDTQYF. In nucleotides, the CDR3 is TGCGCCAGCAGTTCGGACGGGGGTAGCACAGATACGCAGTATTTT.

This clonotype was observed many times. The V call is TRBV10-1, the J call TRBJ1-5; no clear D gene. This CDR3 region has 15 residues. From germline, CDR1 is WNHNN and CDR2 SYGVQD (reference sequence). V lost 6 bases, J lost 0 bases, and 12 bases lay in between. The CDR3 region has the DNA TGCGCCAGCAGAGGCAGGACCCCTAGCAATCAGCCCCAGCATTTT. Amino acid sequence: CASRGRTPSNQPQHF.

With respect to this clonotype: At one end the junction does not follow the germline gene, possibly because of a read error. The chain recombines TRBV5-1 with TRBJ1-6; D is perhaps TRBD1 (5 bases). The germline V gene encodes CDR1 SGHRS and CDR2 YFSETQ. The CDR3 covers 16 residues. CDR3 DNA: TGCGCCAGCAGCCTCAGTGGGGCTGGGAATTCCTCACCCCTTTACTTT. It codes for CASSLSGAGNSSPLYF.

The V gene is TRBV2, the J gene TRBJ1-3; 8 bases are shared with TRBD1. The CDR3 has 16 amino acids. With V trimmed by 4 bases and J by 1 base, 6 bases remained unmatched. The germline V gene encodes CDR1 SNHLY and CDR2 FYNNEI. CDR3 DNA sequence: TGTGCCAGCAGTGCGACAGGGGCCCGTTCTGGAAACACCATATATTTT. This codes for CASSATGARSGNTIYF.

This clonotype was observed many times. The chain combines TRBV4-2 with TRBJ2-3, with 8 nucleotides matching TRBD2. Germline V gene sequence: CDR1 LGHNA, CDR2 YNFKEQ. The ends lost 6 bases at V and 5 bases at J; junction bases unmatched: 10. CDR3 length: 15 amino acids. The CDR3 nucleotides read TGTGCCAGCAGTTCTCCGGGACTAGGGGTAGATACGCAGTATTTT. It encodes CASSSPGLGVDTQYF.

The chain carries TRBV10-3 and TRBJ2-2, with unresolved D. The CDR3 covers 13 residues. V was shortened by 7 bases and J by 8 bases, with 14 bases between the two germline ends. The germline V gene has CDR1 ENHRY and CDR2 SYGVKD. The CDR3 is CAIKDPTPGELFF. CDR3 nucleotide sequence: TGTGCCATCAAGGACCCGACCCCGGGGGAGCTGTTTTTT.

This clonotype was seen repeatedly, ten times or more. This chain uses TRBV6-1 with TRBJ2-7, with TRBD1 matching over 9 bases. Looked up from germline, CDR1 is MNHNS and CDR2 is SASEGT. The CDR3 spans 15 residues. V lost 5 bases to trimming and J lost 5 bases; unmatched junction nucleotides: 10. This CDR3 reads CASSQTGTGLDEQYF. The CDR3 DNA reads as TGTGCCAGCAGTCAGACCGGGACAGGGCTCGACGAGCAGTACTTC.

The CDR3: CASTSASGRNEQFF. CDR3 in DNA: TGTGCCAGCACATCGGCTAGCGGAAGGAATGAGCAGTTCTTC. The chain has TRBV6-1 and TRBJ2-1, with 7 bases that match TRBD2. This CDR3 region has 14 residues. Losses at the gene ends were 7 bases for V and 7 bases for J; bases not matched to a gene: 10. CDR1 and CDR2 (germline): MNHNS, SASEGT.

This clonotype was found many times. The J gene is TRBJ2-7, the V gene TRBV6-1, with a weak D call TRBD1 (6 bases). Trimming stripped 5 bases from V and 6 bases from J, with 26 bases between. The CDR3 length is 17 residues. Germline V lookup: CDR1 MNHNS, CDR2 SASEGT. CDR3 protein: CASSTSTRTDLGCEQYF. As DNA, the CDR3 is TGTGCCAGCAGTACCTCAACTCGGACAGACTTGGGGTGCGAGCAGTACTTC.

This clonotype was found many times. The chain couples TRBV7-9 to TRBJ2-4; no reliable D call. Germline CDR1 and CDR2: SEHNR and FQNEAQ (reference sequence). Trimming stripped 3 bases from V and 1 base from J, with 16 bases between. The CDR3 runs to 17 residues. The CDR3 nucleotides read TGTGCCAGCAGCTTTTCTGGTGGGTTTAGCGCCAAAAACATTCAGTACTTC. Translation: CASSFSGGFSAKNIQYF. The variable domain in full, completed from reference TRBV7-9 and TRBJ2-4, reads DTGVSQNPRHKITKRGQNVTFRCDPISEHNRLYWYRQTLGQGPEFLTYFQNEAQLEKSRLLSDRFSAERPKGSFSTLEIQRTEQGDSAMYLCASSFSGGFSAKNIQYFGAGTRLSVL.